The sequence of this T cell receptor (beta chain) was determined in a study of shared clonotypes between healthy human individuals. Study summary: CD8 memory received one plate per donor, CD8 naive two, CD4 memory three and CD4 naive three.

Unmatched junction bases numbered 3, after V lost 6 bases and J lost 10 bases. The CDR3 is 12 amino acids. CDR1 and CDR2 (germline): SGHNT, YENEEA. CD45RO-negative CD8 cells positively selected for CCR7 made up the naive population, which excluded terminally differentiated effector memory CD45RA+ cells. In the original analysis: Filtering of immunoSEQ junctional sequences could not match full-length read filtering. TCRdb's copy holds only in-frame clones and misses some; the assay was immunoSEQ multiplex PCR. The DNA gave D and trimming, while V, J and clone size come from that table. The sample records about 2 million clones, just under 95% being singletons.

This chain joins TRBV11-3 and TRBJ2-1, with 10 bases lining up with TRBD2. The clonotype comes from a man younger than 35 in good health. The specimen was naive CD8+ T cells sorted from blood. The DNA for the CDR3 is TGTGCCAGCAGTCAGACTAGCGGGGAGCAGTTCTTC. It is translated as CASSQTSGEQFF.